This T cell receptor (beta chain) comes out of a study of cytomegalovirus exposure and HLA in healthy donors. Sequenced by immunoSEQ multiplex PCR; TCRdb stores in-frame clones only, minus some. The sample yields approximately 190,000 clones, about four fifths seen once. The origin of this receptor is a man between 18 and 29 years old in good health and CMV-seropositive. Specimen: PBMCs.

The CDR3 nucleotides read TGCGCCAGCAGCCACCCCATGACAGGAACCTCTGGAAACACCATATATTTT. Translated: CASSHPMTGTSGNTIYF. The chain links TRBV4-3 to TRBJ1-3; D possibly corresponds to TRBD1 (6 bases). Trimming pared 3 bases from V and 0 bases from J, leaving 15 bases between. The CDR3 totals 17 residues. From germline, CDR1 is LGHNA and CDR2 YSLEER.